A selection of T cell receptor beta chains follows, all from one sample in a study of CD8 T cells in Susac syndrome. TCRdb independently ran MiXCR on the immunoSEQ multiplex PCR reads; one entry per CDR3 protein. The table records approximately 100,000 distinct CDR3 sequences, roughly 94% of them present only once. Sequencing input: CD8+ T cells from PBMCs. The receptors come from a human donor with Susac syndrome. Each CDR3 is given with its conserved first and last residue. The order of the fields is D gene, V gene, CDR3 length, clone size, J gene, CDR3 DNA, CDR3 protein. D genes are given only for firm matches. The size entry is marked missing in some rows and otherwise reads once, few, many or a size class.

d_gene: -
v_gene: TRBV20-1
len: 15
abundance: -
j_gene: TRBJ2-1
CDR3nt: TGCAGTGCTAGAGGTCTGACTGGCGGGCCCCATGAGCAGTTCTTC
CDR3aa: CSARGLTGGPHEQFF

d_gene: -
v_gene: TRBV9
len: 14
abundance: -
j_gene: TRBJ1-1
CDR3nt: TGTGCCAGCAGCGTAGGACAGGCGGTCACTGAAGCTTTCTTT
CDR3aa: CASSVGQAVTEAFF

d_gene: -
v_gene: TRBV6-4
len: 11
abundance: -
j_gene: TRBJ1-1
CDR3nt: TGTGCCAGCAGTGTAAGGGGTGAAGCTTTCTTT
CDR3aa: CASSVRGEAFF

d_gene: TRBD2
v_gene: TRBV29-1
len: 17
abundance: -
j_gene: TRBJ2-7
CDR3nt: TGCAGCGTTGAGGGGATCTTAGCGGGGGGGATCAGCTACGAGCAGTACTTC
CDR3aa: CSVEGILAGGISYEQYF

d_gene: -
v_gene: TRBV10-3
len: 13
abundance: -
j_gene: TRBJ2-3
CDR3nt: TGTGCCACCCTTTTAGTGGGCACAGATACGCAGTATTTT
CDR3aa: CATLLVGTDTQYF

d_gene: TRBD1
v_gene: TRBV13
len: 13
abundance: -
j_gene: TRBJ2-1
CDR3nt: TGTGCCAGCACCCTGACAGGGGAGGAGGAGCAGTTCTTC
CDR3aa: CASTLTGEEEQFF

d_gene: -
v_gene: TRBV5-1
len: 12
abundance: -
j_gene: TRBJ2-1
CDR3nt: TGCGCCAGCAGCCCCAACGGGGGAGAGCAGTTCTTC
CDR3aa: CASSPNGGEQFF

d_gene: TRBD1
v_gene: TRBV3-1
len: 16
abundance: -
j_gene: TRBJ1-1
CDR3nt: TGTGCCAGCAGCCAAGGGGACAGCCTTTGGAACACTGAAGCTTTCTTT
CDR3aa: CASSQGDSLWNTEAFF

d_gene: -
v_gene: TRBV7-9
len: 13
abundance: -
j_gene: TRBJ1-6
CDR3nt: TGTGCCAGCAGCGATTTCTATAATTCACCCCTCCACTTT
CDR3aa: CASSDFYNSPLHF

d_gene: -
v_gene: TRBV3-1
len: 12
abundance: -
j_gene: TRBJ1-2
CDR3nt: TGTGCCAGCAGGGACAAAAACTATGGCTACACCTTC
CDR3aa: CASRDKNYGYTF

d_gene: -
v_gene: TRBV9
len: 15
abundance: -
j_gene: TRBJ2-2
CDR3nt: TGTGCCAGCAGCAAGACAGGAGCGAACACCGGGGAGCTGTTTTTT
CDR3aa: CASSKTGANTGELFF

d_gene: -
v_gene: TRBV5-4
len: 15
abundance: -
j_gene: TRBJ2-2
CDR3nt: TGTGCCAGCAGGCCCGGACTAACCGCGAGCGGGGAGCTGTTTTTT
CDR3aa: CASRPGLTASGELFF

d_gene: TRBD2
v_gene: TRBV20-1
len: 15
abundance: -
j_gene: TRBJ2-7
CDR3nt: TGCAGTGCTAGAGTGAGCGGGGGGTCGACCTACGAGCAGTACTTC
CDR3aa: CSARVSGGSTYEQYF

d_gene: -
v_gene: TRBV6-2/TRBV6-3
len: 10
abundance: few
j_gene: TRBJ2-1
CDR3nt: TGTGCCAGCAGTAACAATGAGCAGTTCTTC
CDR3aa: CASSNNEQFF

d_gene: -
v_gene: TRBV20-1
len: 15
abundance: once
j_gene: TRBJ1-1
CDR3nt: TGCAGTGCTAGAGCAAGGCGGGACACGAACACTGAAGCTTTCTTT
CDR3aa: CSARARRDTNTEAFF

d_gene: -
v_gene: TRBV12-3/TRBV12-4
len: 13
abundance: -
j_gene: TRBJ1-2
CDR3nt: TGTGCCAGCAGCTCCGACCTGGGCTATGGCTACACCTTC
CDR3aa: CASSSDLGYGYTF

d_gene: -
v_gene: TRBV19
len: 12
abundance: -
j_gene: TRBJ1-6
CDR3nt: TGTGCCAGTGGGACACCTAATTCACCCCTCCACTTT
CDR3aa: CASGTPNSPLHF

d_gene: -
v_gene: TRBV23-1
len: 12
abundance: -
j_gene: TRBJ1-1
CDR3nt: TGCGCCAGGAAAATAGTGAACACTGAAGCTTTCTTT
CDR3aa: CARKIVNTEAFF

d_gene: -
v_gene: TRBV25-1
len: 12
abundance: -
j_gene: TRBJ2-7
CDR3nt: TGTGCCAGCAGTGAATATTCCTACGAGCAGTACTTC
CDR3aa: CASSEYSYEQYF

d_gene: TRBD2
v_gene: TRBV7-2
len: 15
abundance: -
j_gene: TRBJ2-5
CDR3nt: TGTGCCAGCAGCTTCGCGCTAGCGGGGGGAGAGACCCAGTACTTC
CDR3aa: CASSFALAGGETQYF

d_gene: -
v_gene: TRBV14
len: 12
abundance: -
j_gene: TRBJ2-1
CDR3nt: TGTGCCAGCAGCCCCGGGCCTTTTGAGCAGTTCTTC
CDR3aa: CASSPGPFEQFF

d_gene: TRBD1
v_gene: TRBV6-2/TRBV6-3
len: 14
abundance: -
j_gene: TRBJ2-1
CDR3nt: TGTGCCAGCCGCGGGGGACAGGGGCCGATTGAGCAGTTCTTC
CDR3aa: CASRGGQGPIEQFF

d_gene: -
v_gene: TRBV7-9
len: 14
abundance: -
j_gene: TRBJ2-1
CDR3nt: TGTGCCAGCAGCTTAGTCGGAAAGTACAATGAGCAGTTCTTC
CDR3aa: CASSLVGKYNEQFF

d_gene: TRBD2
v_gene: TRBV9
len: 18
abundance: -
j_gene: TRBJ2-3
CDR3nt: TGTGCCAGCAGCGTAGATCAACGGAGCGGGGGGGCCGGAGATACGCAGTATTTT
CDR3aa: CASSVDQRSGGAGDTQYF

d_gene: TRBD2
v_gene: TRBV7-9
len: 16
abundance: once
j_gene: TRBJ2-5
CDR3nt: TGTGCCAGCAGCTTGAGTGGGGAGGGCCAGCAAGAGACCCAGTACTTC
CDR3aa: CASSLSGEGQQETQYF

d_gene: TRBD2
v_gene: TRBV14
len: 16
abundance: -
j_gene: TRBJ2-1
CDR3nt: TGTGCCAGCAGCCAATGGGAACTAGCGGATTACAATGAGCAGTTCTTC
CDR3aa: CASSQWELADYNEQFF

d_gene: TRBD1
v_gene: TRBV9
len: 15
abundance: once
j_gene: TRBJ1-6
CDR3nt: TGTGCCAGCAGCCCCGGTGGCAGGGGGGGATCACCCCTCCACTTT
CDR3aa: CASSPGGRGGSPLHF

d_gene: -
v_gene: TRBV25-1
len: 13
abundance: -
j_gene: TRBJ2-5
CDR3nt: TGTGCCAGCAGTGAACCTAGCATGGAGACCCAGTACTTC
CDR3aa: CASSEPSMETQYF

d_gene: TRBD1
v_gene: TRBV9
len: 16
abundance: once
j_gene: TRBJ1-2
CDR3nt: TGTGCCAGCAGCACTTACCCGGACAGGGGCATTGATGGCTACACCTTC
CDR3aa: CASSTYPDRGIDGYTF

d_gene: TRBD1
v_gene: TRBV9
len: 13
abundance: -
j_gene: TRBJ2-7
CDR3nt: TGTGCCAGCAGCGCCACAGGGGTATACGAGCAGTACTTC
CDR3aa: CASSATGVYEQYF

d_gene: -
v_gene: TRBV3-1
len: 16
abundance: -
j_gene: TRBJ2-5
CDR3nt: TGTGCCAGCAGCCAAGAATTATTGGGGGCCCAAGAGACCCAGTACTTC
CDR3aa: CASSQELLGAQETQYF

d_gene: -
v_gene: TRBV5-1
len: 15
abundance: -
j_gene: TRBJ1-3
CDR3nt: TGCGCCAGCAGCTTGGCGACAGCCTCTGGAAACACCATATATTTT
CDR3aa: CASSLATASGNTIYF

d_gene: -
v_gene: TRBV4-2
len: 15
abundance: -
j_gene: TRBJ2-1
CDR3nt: TGTGCCAGCAGCCAAGGTGTCGGGGGTCACAATGAGCAGTTCTTC
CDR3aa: CASSQGVGGHNEQFF

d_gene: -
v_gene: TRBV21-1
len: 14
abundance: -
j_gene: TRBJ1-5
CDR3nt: TGTGCCAGCAGCATGAGGGCCCTTAATCAGCCCCAGCATTTT
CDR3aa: CASSMRALNQPQHF

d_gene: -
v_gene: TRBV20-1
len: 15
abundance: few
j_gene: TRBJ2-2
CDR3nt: TGCAGTGCTAGGGGCAGGGCCAAGAACACCGGGGAGCTTTTTTTT
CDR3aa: CSARGRAKNTGELFF

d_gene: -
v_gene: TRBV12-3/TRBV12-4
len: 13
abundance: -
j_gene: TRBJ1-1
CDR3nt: TGTGCCAGCAGTTACACCCTCGACACCGAAGCTTTCTTT
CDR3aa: CASSYTLDTEAFF

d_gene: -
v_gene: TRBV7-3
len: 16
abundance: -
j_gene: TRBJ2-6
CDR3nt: TGTGCCAGCAGCCATCAGGGATTCCCTGGGGCCAACGTCCTGACTTTC
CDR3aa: CASSHQGFPGANVLTF

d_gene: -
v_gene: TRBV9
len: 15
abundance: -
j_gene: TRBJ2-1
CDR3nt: TGTGCCAGCAGCCCATGGGGCCGTTCCTACAATGAGCAGTTCTTC
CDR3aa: CASSPWGRSYNEQFF

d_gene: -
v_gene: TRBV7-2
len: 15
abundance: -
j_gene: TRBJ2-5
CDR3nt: TGTGCCAGCAGCAACCCGGTTAGTCTGGGAGAGACCCAGTACTTC
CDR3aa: CASSNPVSLGETQYF

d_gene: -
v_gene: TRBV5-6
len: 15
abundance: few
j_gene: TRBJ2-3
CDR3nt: TGTGCCAGCAGCTTGGTGGGGGATGGCACAGATACGCAGTATTTT
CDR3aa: CASSLVGDGTDTQYF